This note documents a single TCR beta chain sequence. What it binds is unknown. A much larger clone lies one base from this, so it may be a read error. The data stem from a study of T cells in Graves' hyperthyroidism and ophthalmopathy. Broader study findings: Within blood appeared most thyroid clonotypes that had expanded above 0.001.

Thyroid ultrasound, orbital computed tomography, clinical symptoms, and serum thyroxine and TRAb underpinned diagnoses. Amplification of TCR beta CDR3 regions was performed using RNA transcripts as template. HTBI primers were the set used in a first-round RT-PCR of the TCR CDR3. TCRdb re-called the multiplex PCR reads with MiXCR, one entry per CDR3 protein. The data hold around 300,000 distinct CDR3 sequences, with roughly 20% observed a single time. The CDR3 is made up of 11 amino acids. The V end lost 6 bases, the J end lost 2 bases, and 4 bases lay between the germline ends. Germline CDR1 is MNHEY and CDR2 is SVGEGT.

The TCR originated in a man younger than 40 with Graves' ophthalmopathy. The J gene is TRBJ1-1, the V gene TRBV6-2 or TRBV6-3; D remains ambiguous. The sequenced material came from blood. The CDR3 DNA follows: TGTGCCAGCAGGGTTAACACTGAAGCTTTCTTT. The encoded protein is CASRVNTEAFF.